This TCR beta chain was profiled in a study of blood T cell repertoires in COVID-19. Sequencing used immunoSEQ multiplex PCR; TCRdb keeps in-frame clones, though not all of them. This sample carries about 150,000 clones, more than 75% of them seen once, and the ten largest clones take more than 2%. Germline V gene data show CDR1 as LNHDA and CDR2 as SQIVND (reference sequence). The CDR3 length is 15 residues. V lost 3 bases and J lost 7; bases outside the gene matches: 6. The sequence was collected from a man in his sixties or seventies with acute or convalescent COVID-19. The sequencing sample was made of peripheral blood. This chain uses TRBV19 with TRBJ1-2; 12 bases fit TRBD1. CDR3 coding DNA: TGTGCCAGTAGTATGGCGGGACAGGGGGCCCTTGGCTACACCTTC. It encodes CASSMAGQGALGYTF.